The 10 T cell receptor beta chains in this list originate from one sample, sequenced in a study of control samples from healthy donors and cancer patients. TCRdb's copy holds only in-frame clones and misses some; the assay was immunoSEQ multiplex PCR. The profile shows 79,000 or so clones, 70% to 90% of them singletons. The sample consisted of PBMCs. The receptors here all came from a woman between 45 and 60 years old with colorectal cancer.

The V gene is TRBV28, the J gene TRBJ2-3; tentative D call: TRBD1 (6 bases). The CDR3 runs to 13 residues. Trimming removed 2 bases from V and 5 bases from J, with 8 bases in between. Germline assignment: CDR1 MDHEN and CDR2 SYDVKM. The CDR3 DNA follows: TGTGCCAGCAGTTTAGGGGGCGTAGATACGCAGTATTTT. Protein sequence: CASSLGGVDTQYF.

The CDR3 DNA is TGTGCTAGTGGCGAGACAGGGGATAAGAAGACCCAGTACTTC. Its protein product is CASGETGDKKTQYF. The chain links TRBV12-5 to TRBJ2-5; TRBD1 matches 8 bases. Unmatched junction bases numbered 9, after V lost 6 bases and J lost 6 bases. The CDR3 is 14 amino acids. Germline lookup yields CDR1 LGHNT and CDR2 FRNRAP.

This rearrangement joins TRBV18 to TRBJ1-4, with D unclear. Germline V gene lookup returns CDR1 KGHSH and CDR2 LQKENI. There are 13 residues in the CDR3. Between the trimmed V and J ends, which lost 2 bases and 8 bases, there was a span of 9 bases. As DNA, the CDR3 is TGTGCCAGCTCACCATCTGACGGAGAAAAACTGTTTTTT. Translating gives CASSPSDGEKLFF.

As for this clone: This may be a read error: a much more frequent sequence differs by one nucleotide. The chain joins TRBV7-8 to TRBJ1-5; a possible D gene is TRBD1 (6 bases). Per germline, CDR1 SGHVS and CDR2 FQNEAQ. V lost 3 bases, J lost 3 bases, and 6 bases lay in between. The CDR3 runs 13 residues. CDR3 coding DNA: TGTGCCAGCAGCTTGGGGGCCAATCAGCCCCAGCATTTT. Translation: CASSLGANQPQHF. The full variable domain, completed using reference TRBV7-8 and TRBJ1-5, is GAGVSQSPRYKVAKRGQDVALRCDPISGHVSLFWYQQALGQGPEFLTYFQNEAQLDKSGLPSDRFFAERPEGSVSTLKIQRTQQEDSAVYLCASSLGANQPQHFGDGTRLSIL.

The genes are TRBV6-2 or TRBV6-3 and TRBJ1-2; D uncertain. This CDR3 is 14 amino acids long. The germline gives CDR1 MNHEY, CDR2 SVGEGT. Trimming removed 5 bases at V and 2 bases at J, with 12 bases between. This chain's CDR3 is CASSRRRGNYGYTF. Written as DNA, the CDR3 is TGTGCCAGCAGTCGCCGACGTGGGAACTATGGCTACACCTTC.

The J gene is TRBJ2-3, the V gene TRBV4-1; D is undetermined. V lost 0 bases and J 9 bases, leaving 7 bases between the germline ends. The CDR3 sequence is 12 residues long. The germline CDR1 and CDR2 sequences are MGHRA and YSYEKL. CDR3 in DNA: TGCGCCAGCAGCCAAGACAGTGCAACGCAGTATTTT. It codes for CASSQDSATQYF.

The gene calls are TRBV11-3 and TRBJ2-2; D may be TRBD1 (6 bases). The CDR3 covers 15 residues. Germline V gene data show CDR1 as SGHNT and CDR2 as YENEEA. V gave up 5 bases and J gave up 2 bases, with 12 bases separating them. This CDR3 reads CASSPGHHNTGELFF. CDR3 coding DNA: TGTGCCAGCAGCCCGGGACACCACAACACCGGGGAGCTGTTTTTT.

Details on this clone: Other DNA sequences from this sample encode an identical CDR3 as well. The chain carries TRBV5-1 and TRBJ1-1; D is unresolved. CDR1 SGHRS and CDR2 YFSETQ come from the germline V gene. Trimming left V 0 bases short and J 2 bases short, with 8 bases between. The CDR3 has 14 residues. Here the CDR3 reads CASSLAQTNTEAFF. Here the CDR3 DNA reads TGCGCCAGCAGCTTGGCTCAGACTAACACTGAAGCTTTCTTT.

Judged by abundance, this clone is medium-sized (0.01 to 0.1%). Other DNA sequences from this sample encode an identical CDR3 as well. The CDR3 nucleotides read TGTGCCAGCTCCCACAATAATCAGCCCCAGCATTTT. Protein product: CASSHNNQPQHF. The chain is built from TRBV27 and TRBJ1-5; D is undetermined. Germline values: CDR1 MNHEY, CDR2 SMNVEV (reference sequence). Trimming left V 8 bases short and J 4 bases short, with 9 bases between. CDR3 length: 12 amino acids.

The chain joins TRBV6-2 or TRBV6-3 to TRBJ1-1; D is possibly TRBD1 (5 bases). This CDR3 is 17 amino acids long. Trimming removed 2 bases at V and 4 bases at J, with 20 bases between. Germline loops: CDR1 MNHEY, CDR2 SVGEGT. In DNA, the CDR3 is TGTGCCAGCAGTTACGCGAAAAGCAGGGTTTGGGGCACTGAAGCTTTCTTT. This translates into CASSYAKSRVWGTEAFF.